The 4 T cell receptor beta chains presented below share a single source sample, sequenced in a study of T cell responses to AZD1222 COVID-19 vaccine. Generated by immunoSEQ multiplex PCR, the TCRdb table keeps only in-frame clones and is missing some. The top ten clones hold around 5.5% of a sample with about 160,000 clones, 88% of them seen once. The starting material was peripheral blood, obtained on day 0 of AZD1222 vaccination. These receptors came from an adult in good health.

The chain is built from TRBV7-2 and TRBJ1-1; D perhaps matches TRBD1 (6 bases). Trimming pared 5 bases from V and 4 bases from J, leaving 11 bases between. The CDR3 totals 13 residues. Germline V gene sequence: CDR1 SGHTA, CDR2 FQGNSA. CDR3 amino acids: CASSTQDSTEAFF. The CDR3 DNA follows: TGTGCCAGCAGCACGCAGGACAGCACTGAAGCTTTCTTT.

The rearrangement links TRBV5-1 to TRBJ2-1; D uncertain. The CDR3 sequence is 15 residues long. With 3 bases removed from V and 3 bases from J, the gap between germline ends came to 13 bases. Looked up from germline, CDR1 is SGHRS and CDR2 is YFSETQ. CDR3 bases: TGCGCCAGCAGCTCCCAGGCACCGAGCTACAATGAGCAGTTCTTC. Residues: CASSSQAPSYNEQFF.

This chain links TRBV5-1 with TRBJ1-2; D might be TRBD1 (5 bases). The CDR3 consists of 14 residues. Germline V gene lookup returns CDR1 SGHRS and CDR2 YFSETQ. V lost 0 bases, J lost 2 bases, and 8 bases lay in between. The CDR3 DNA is TGCGCCAGCAGCTTGGGACAGATAAACTATGGCTACACCTTC. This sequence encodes CASSLGQINYGYTF. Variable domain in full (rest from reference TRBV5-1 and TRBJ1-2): KAGVTQTPRYLIKTRGQQVTLSCSPISGHRSVSWYQQTPGQGLQFLFEYFSETQRNKGNFPGRFSGRQFSNSRSEMNVSTLELGDSALYLCASSLGQINYGYTFGSGTRLTVV.

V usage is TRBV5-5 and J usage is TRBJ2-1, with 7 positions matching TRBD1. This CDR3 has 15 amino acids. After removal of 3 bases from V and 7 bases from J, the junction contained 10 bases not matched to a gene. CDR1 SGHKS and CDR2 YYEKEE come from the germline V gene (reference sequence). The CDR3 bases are TGTGCCAGCAGCTCGACTCAGGGGACAGTTAATGAGCAGTTCTTC. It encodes CASSSTQGTVNEQFF.